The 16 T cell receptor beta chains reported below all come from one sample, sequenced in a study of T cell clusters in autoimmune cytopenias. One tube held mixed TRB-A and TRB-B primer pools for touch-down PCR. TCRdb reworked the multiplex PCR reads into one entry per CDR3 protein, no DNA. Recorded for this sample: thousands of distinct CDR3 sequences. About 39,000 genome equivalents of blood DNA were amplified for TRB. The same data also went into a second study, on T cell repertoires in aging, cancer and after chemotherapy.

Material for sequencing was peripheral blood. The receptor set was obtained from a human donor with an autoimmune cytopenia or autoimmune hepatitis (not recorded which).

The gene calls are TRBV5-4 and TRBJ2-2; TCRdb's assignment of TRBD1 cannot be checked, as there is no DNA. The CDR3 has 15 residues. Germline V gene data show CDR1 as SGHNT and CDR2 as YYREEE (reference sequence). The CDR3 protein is CASSLDVRGTGELFF.

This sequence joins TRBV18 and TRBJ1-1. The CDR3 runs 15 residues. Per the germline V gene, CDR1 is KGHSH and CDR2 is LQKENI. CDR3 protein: CASSPLGNMNTEAFF.

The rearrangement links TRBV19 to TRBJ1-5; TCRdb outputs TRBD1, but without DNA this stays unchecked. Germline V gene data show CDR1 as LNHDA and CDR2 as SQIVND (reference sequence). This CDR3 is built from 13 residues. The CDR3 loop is CASRPRGGQPQHF. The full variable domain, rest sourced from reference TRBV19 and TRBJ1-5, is DGGITQSPKYLFRKEGQNVTLSCEQNLNHDAMYWYRQDPGQGLRLIYYSQIVNDFQKGDIAEGYSVSREKKESFPLTVTSAQKNPTAFYLCASRPRGGQPQHFGDGTRLSIL.

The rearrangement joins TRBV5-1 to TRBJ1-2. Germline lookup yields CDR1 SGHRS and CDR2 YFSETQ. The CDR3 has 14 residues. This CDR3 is CASSLGIPNYGYTF.

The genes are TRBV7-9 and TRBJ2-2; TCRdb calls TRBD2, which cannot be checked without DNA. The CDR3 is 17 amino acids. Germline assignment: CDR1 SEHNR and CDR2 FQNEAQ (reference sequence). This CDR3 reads CASSRPSGTTNTGELFF.

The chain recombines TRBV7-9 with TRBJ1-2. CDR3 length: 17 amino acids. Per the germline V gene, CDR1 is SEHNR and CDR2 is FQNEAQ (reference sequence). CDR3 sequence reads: CASSLVAGGVISYGYTF.

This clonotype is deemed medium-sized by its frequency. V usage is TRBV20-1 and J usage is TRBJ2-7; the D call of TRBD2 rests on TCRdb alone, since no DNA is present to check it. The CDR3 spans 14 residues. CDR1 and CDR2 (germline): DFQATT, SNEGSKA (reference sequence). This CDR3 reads CSATPGLAGGEQYF.

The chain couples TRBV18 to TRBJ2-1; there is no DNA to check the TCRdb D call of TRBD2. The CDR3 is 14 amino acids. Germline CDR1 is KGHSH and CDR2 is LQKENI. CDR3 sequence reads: CASSPSGARSEQFF.

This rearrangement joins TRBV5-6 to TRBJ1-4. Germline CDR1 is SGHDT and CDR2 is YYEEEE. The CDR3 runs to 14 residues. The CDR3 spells CASSAGGENEKLFF.

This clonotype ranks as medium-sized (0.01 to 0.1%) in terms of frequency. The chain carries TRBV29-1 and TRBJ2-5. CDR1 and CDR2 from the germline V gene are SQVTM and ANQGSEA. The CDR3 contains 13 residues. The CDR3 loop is CSVGSLRGETQYF. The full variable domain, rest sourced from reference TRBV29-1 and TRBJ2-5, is SAVISQKPSRDICQRGTSLTIQCQVDSQVTMMFWYRQQPGQSLTLIATANQGSEATYESGFVIDKFPISRPNLTFSTLTVSNMSPEDSSIYLCSVGSLRGETQYFGPGTRLLVL.

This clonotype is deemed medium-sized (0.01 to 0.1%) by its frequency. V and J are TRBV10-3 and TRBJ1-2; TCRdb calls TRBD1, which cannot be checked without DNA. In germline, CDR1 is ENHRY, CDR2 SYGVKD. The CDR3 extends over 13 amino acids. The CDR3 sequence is CAISGTGPRGYTF.

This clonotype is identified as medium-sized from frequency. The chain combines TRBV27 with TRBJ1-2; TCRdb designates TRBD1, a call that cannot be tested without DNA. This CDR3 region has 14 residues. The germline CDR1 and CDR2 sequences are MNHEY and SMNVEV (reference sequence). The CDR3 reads CASSFLDRGYGYTF.

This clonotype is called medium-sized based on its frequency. CDR3 in amino acids: CASSLGPKLNEQFF. The chain combines TRBV7-9 with TRBJ2-1. This CDR3 is built from 14 residues. CDR1 and CDR2 (germline): SEHNR, FQNEAQ (reference sequence). The variable domain in full, with the rest retrieved from reference TRBV7-9 and TRBJ2-1, is DTGVSQNPRHKITKRGQNVTFRCDPISEHNRLYWYRQTLGQGPEFLTYFQNEAQLEKSRLLSDRFSAERPKGSFSTLEIQRTEQGDSAMYLCASSLGPKLNEQFFGPGTRLTVL.

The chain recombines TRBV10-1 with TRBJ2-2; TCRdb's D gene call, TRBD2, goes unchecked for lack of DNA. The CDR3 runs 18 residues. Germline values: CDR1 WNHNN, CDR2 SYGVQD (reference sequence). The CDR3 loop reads CASSEGLAGAPGTGELFF.

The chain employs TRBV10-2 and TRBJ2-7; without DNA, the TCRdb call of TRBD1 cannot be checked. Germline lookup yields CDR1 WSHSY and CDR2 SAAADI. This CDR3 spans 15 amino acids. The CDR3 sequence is CASSDDRGRSYEQYF.

CDR3 loop: CASSFRDSPLHF. This chain connects TRBV27 to TRBJ1-6. Germline assignment: CDR1 MNHEY and CDR2 SMNVEV (reference sequence). This CDR3 has 12 amino acids.